What follows are 24 T cell receptor beta chains derived from one specimen sequenced in a study of shared clonotypes between healthy human individuals. Only in-frame clones appear in the TCRdb table, and some are missing; sequencing was by immunoSEQ multiplex PCR. The sample holds roughly 1,600,000 clones, about 98.5% seen once. The sample was naive CD4+ T cells sorted from blood. Subset: CD45RA+ positively selected. These TCRs come from a young man in good health.

This clone has just one count. The gene calls are TRBV7-9 and TRBJ1-1; possible D gene TRBD1, 6 bases. The CDR3 spans 14 residues. Germline loops: CDR1 SEHNR, CDR2 FQNEAQ (reference sequence). The germline V and J ends were trimmed by 5 bases and 6 bases, with 16 bases remaining between them. The DNA of the CDR3 is TGTGCCAGCAGCCAGAGGGGGGTTCGCCCTGAAGCTTTCTTT. Translating it yields CASSQRGVRPEAFF.

J is TRBJ1-4 and V is TRBV9; TRBD1 matches 7 bases. V gave up 4 bases and J gave up 2 bases; unmatched junction bases: 5. The CDR3 totals 15 residues. Germline V gene lookup returns CDR1 SGDLS and CDR2 YYNGEE. CDR3 bases: TGTGCCAGCAGCCCCCGACAGGGTACTAATGAAAAACTGTTTTTT. Its translation: CASSPRQGTNEKLFF.

The genes are TRBV7-9 and TRBJ1-1, with D tentatively TRBD1 (5 bases). CDR1 and CDR2 from the germline V gene are SEHNR and FQNEAQ (reference sequence). The CDR3 runs 15 residues. Trimming left V 1 base short and J 8 bases short, with 17 bases between. CDR3 loop: CASSLVRGGELEAFF. CDR3 nucleotide sequence: TGTGCCAGCAGCTTAGTCCGGGGAGGGGAGTTGGAAGCTTTCTTT.

This clone appeared once. The chain employs TRBV19 and TRBJ1-5, with TRBD1 matching 7 bases. Germline V gene lookup returns CDR1 LNHDA and CDR2 SQIVND (reference sequence). V shed 3 bases, J shed 9 bases, and the junction held 17 bases outside the gene matches. The CDR3 runs 17 residues. The CDR3 is CASSIRAADRDLRPQHF. CDR3 coding DNA: TGTGCCAGTAGTATCCGAGCCGCCGACAGGGACCTACGGCCCCAGCATTTT.

The rearrangement joins TRBV27 to TRBJ2-7; 7 nucleotides agree with TRBD2. Germline assignment: CDR1 MNHEY and CDR2 SMNVEV (reference sequence). CDR3 size: 14 residues. Trimming took 2 bases from V and 5 from J; bases not matched to a gene: 6. CDR3 in DNA: TGTGCCAGCAGTTTAGCGGGGGTTGTGGACGAGCAGTACTTC. It encodes CASSLAGVVDEQYF.

The chain recombines TRBV18 with TRBJ1-3; TRBD1 matches 7 bases. Germline V CDR1 and CDR2: KGHSH, LQKENI. The CDR3 is 15 amino acids. V shed 1 base and J 4 bases; nucleotides not matched to a gene: 4. Written as DNA, the CDR3 is TGTGCCAGCTCACCACTACGGACAGGAGGAAACACCATATATTTT. This translates into CASSPLRTGGNTIYF.

The rearrangement joins TRBV11-3 to TRBJ2-7, with TRBD1 matching 12 bases. Unmatched junction bases numbered 5, after V lost 3 bases and J lost 5 bases. The CDR3 has 15 amino acids. Germline CDR1 SGHNT, CDR2 YENEEA. The CDR3 protein is CASSLGQGAIHEQYF. The CDR3 nucleotides are TGTGCCAGCAGCTTGGGACAGGGGGCCATCCACGAGCAGTACTTC.

A single count supports this clone. J is TRBJ1-4 and V is TRBV6-5; TRBD1 agrees at 7 bases. This CDR3 is 15 amino acids long. V shed 6 bases, J shed 3 bases, and the junction held 7 bases outside the gene matches. Germline V gives CDR1 MNHEY, CDR2 SVGAGI. In nucleotides, the CDR3 is TGTGCCAGCAGGAACGACAGGGCGGCTAATGAAAAACTGTTTTTT. This codes for CASRNDRAANEKLFF.

V gene TRBV7-2 combines with J gene TRBJ2-3; the D gene is possibly TRBD2 (6 bases). CDR3 length: 14 residues. Germline assignment: CDR1 SGHTA and CDR2 FQGNSA. Between the trimmed V and J ends, which lost 3 bases and 0 bases, there was a span of 7 bases. The CDR3 coding sequence is TGTGCCAGCAGCTTTAGCGGAAGCACAGATACGCAGTATTTT. Translated, it gives CASSFSGSTDTQYF.

The chain employs TRBV18 and TRBJ2-7; D not resolved. Germline V gives CDR1 KGHSH, CDR2 LQKENI. CDR3 length: 15 residues. Trimming took 7 bases from V and 3 from J, leaving 19 bases between them. The CDR3 spells CASWPQARYFYEQYF. The CDR3 nucleotides read TGTGCCAGCTGGCCTCAGGCACGTTATTTCTACGAGCAGTACTTC. Supplemented by reference TRBV18 and TRBJ2-7, the full variable domain reads NAGVMQNPRHLVRRRGQEARLRCSPMKGHSHVYWYRQLPEEGLKFMVYLQKENIIDESGMPKERFSAEFPKEGPSILRIQQVVRGDSAAYFCASWPQARYFYEQYFGPGTRLTVT.

The genes are TRBV6-1 and TRBJ2-3, with 14 nucleotides matching TRBD2. The CDR3 runs to 13 residues. V lost 3 bases to trimming and J lost 14 bases; unmatched junction nucleotides: 4. Germline loops: CDR1 MNHNS, CDR2 SASEGT. As DNA, the CDR3 is TGTGCCAGCAGTGAGGGACTAGCGGGAGTAGTGTATTTT. Protein sequence: CASSEGLAGVVYF.

This chain connects TRBV5-4 to TRBJ2-1; weak D call: TRBD2 (5 bases). Germline V gene sequence: CDR1 SGHNT, CDR2 YYREEE (reference sequence). The V end was cut by 0 bases, the J end by 6 bases, with 16 bases between. The CDR3 is made up of 16 amino acids. The CDR3: CASSLVLSGLGNEQFF. In nucleotides, the CDR3 is TGTGCCAGCAGCTTGGTTTTGAGCGGTTTGGGCAATGAGCAGTTCTTC.

The rearrangement joins TRBV2 to TRBJ1-5; possible D gene TRBD1, 6 bases. The CDR3 contains 14 residues. The V end was cut by 6 bases, the J end by 6 bases, with 15 bases between. In germline, CDR1 is SNHLY, CDR2 FYNNEI. CDR3 DNA sequence: TGTGCCAGCAGACCATTGACGACAGGTCAGCCCCAGCATTTT. Protein sequence: CASRPLTTGQPQHF. Full variable domain (remainder filled in from reference TRBV2 and TRBJ1-5): EPEVTQTPSHQVTQMGQEVILRCVPISNHLYFYWYRQILGQKVEFLVSFYNNEISEKSEIFDDQFSVERPDGSNFTLKIRSTKLEDSAMYFCASRPLTTGQPQHFGDGTRLSIL.

The chain has TRBV30 and TRBJ1-2, with no clear D. V lost 5 bases, J lost 8 bases, and 18 bases lay in between. Germline CDR1 reads GTSNPN; CDR2 reads SVGIG (reference sequence). The CDR3 is 13 amino acids. The DNA of the CDR3 is TGTGCCTGGTCGAGGGATGGTCCTCGGGGCTACACCTTC. Translated: CAWSRDGPRGYTF. Full variable domain (outside the CDR3, taken from reference TRBV30 and TRBJ1-2): SQTIHQWPATLVQPVGSPLSLECTVEGTSNPNLYWYRQAAGRGLQLLFYSVGIGQISSEVPQNLSASRPQDRQFILSSKKLLLSDSGFYLCAWSRDGPRGYTFGSGTRLTVV.

Worth noting for this clone: Other DNA sequences from this sample encode an identical CDR3 as well. The gene calls are TRBV6-5 and TRBJ2-1, with D maybe TRBD1 (6 bases). The V gene lost 6 bases and the J gene lost 6 bases, with 12 bases spanning the gap. The CDR3 loop spans 13 amino acids. Germline V gene data show CDR1 as MNHEY and CDR2 as SVGAGI. CDR3 DNA sequence: TGTGCCAGCAGCCCAGGACAGTCCAATGAGCAGTTCTTC. Encoded protein: CASSPGQSNEQFF.

This clone showed up just once. The V gene is TRBV2, the J gene TRBJ1-5; a possible D gene is TRBD1 (5 bases). CDR1 and CDR2 (germline): SNHLY, FYNNEI. V shed 4 bases and J shed 5 bases, with 12 bases lying between them. The length of the CDR3 is 14 residues. Written as DNA, the CDR3 is TGTGCCAGCAGTGCTCAGGGTGGAGATCAGCCCCAGCATTTT. It codes for CASSAQGGDQPQHF.

The chain couples TRBV18 to TRBJ2-3, with D possibly TRBD2 on 6 matching bases. The CDR3 is 16 amino acids. Per the germline V gene, CDR1 is KGHSH and CDR2 is LQKENI. V was clipped by 2 bases and J by 6 bases, with 18 bases between them. The CDR3 bases are TGTGCCAGCTCACCAATCTTGTCGGGACTGGAGGATACGCAGTATTTT. Protein sequence: CASSPILSGLEDTQYF.

The J gene is TRBJ2-1, the V gene TRBV7-2; a weak D match, TRBD1 (5 bases). V shed 1 base and J shed 2 bases, with 9 bases lying between them. Germline assignment: CDR1 SGHTA and CDR2 FQGNSA. This CDR3 is built from 15 residues. CDR3 in amino acids: CASSLDAGPYNEQFF. In DNA, the CDR3 is TGTGCCAGCAGCTTAGATGCAGGGCCCTACAATGAGCAGTTCTTC.

This chain connects TRBV27 to TRBJ2-3; D might be TRBD1 or TRBD2, each matching 7 bases. The CDR3 is made up of 17 amino acids. CDR1 MNHEY and CDR2 SMNVEV come from the germline V gene (reference sequence). Deletions cut 5 bases from V and 2 bases from J, with 20 bases between. As DNA, the CDR3 is TGTGCCAGCAGTACTTCCGGCAGGGGGGGGTACACAGATACGCAGTATTTT. It yields the protein CASSTSGRGGYTDTQYF.

This chain joins TRBV10-1 and TRBJ2-7; perhaps TRBD2 as D (6 bases). From germline, CDR1 is WNHNN and CDR2 SYGVQD (reference sequence). The CDR3 is made up of 14 amino acids. Trimming removed 4 bases at V and 6 bases at J, with 16 bases between. DNA of the CDR3: TGCGCCAGCAGTGGGGGGACTCTGACATCCGAGCAGTACTTC. This sequence encodes CASSGGTLTSEQYF.

The chain employs TRBV10-3 and TRBJ2-7, with D perhaps matching TRBD2 (6 bases). With 6 bases removed from V and 6 bases from J, the gap between germline ends came to 18 bases. The CDR3 loop spans 14 amino acids. Germline V CDR1 and CDR2: ENHRY, SYGVKD. CDR3 in DNA: TGTGCCATCAGCCTCCGGGACTCTAGCTTCGAGCAGTACTTC. Protein product: CAISLRDSSFEQYF.

The chain is built from TRBV28 and TRBJ2-1, with D perhaps matching TRBD1 or TRBD2 (6 bases each). The CDR3 is 15 residues long. The V and J ends lost 7 bases and 2 bases respectively, with 15 bases between them. Germline loops: CDR1 MDHEN, CDR2 SYDVKM. CDR3 residues: CASIPGAGAYNEQFF. The DNA of the CDR3 is TGTGCCAGCATTCCGGGGGCGGGCGCCTACAATGAGCAGTTCTTC.

The chain has TRBV18 and TRBJ2-7; 8 nucleotides align to TRBD1. The CDR3 has 15 amino acids. The V gene's germline CDR1 is KGHSH and CDR2 LQKENI. Trimming took 3 bases from V and 6 from J; bases not matched to a gene: 10. CDR3 DNA: TGTGCCAGCTCACCCGCTCTTGGACAGGGTTTCGAGCAGTACTTC. This sequence encodes CASSPALGQGFEQYF.

The chain is built from TRBV19 and TRBJ2-7; 8 positions match TRBD1. V trimming: 5 bases; J trimming: 1 base; junction bases outside the gene matches: 16. From germline, CDR1 is LNHDA and CDR2 SQIVND (reference sequence). This CDR3 has 18 amino acids. The DNA for the CDR3 is TGTGCCAGTAGTGCTTTGACTATACAGGGGGAAAGTTCCTACGAGCAGTACTTC. Its translation is CASSALTIQGESSYEQYF.